This is a list of T cell receptor beta chains from one sample in a study of blood T cell repertoires in COVID-19. Repertoires were generated with immunoSEQ multiplex PCR, while TCRdb's copy carries only in-frame clones and drops some. The table has roughly 300,000 clones, 85% seen once. Source material: PBMCs or T cells enriched from blood (not recorded which). The receptors were gathered from a woman in her forties or fifties who had recovered from COVID-19. CDR3s leave out the opening cysteine and the closing phenylalanine or tryptophan.

v_gene,j_gene,CDR3aa
TRBV6-5,TRBJ1-5,ASRGGHLSNQPQH
TRBV30,TRBJ1-5,AWSSQGGANQPQH
TRBV10-3,TRBJ1-5,AISESANQPQH
TRBV7-8,TRBJ1-3,ASSLQQGAFSGNTIY
TRBV9,TRBJ2-1,ASSVDEGRNEQF
TRBV28,TRBJ2-1,ASSLYRTGGYNEQF
TRBV5-6,TRBJ1-6,ASSLLDRGTPLH
TRBV5-1,TRBJ1-2,ASSLGLDRGSLYGYT
TRBV5-1,TRBJ1-4,ASSQGSTNEKLF
TRBV11-2,TRBJ1-1,ASVDGVYTEAF
TRBV19,TRBJ2-5,ASGTETQY
TRBV2,TRBJ2-7,ASAGSSYSYEQY
TRBV7-9,TRBJ1-2,ASSYGQGGGYT
TRBV19,TRBJ1-1,ASSPQGRGTEAF
TRBV6-5,TRBJ1-2,ASRDRGGNYGYT
TRBV18,TRBJ2-7,ASLGTGSHEQY
TRBV5-4,TRBJ2-1,ASSLGSSGYNEQF
TRBV21-1,TRBJ2-5,ASSKTTKRSQETQY
TRBV5-1,TRBJ1-3,ASSFRDSRDTIY
TRBV11-2,TRBJ1-3,ASSFRRQVVSGNTIY
TRBV19,TRBJ1-5,ASSFRQGSSNQPQH
TRBV7-6,TRBJ1-4,ASSSERDSLNEKLF
TRBV5-4,TRBJ2-2,ASSLAGRTGELF
TRBV6-1,TRBJ1-5,ASSERQGGISRGQPQH
TRBV19,TRBJ1-1,ASSALGATEAF
TRBV3-1/TRBV3-2,TRBJ1-2,ASSQEWDRRPYT
TRBV28,TRBJ1-1,ASSLSQGGRFGTEAF
TRBV30,TRBJ1-1,AWSGVPTEAF
TRBV4-1,TRBJ1-1,ASSQEALLRGEAF